The 13 T cell receptor beta chains given below trace back to one sample, sequenced in a study of shared clonotypes between healthy human individuals. Sequencing used immunoSEQ multiplex PCR; TCRdb keeps in-frame clones, though not all of them. The sample shows approximately 2.4 million clones, around 95% of them seen only once. Material for sequencing was naive CD4+ T cells sorted from blood. The subset here: CD45RA+ positively selected. The receptors derive from a man between 18 and 29 years old in good health.

The chain is built from TRBV18 and TRBJ2-3, with TRBD1 matching over 7 bases. CDR3 size: 16 residues. Germline CDR1 reads KGHSH; CDR2 reads LQKENI. V lost 2 bases, J lost 4 bases, and 9 bases stayed unmatched. The CDR3 sequence: CASSPVTGVPADTQYF. CDR3 sequence (DNA): TGTGCCAGCTCACCAGTAACAGGGGTTCCTGCAGATACGCAGTATTTT.

This rearrangement joins TRBV11-2 to TRBJ1-3, with D hard to call. Trimming removed 7 bases from V and 4 bases from J, with 14 bases in between. Germline loops: CDR1 SGHAT, CDR2 FQNNGV. The CDR3 consists of 14 residues. The CDR3 DNA follows: TGTGCCAGCACCGTCCCGGGGTCCGGAAACACCATATATTTT. Amino acids: CASTVPGSGNTIYF. The variable domain in full, completed from reference TRBV11-2 and TRBJ1-3, reads EAGVAQSPRYKIIEKRQSVAFWCNPISGHATLYWYQQILGQGPKLLIQFQNNGVVDDSQLPKDRFSAERLKGVDSTLKIQPAKLEDSAVYLCASTVPGSGNTIYFGEGSWLTVV.

V and J are TRBV18 and TRBJ1-2, with TRBD1 matching 7 bases. The CDR3 is 15 amino acids. V dropped 0 bases and J dropped 1; count of bases not matched to a gene: 2. Germline-derived CDR1 and CDR2 are KGHSH and LQKENI. The CDR3 is CASSPPTGVNYGYTF. The CDR3 DNA reads TGTGCCAGCTCACCACCCACAGGGGTTAACTATGGCTACACCTTC.

This clone has a handful of counts. The chain couples TRBV6-5 to TRBJ1-4; D remains ambiguous. Germline assignment: CDR1 MNHEY and CDR2 SVGAGI. V was cut by 6 bases and J by 5 bases, with 10 bases left in between. This CDR3 is built from 13 residues. CDR3 DNA sequence: TGTGCCAGCAGCGGGATTGAGAATGAAAAACTGTTTTTT. The encoded protein is CASSGIENEKLFF.

The CDR3 reads CASSPQTGNGELFF. The DNA of the CDR3 is TGTGCCAGCAGCCCACAAACAGGGAACGGGGAGCTGTTTTTT. The chain couples TRBV5-4 to TRBJ2-2, with D maybe TRBD1 (6 bases). Trimming stripped 4 bases from V and 7 bases from J, with 14 bases between. This CDR3 is 14 amino acids long. The germline gives CDR1 SGHNT, CDR2 YYREEE (reference sequence).

The gene calls are TRBV11-2 and TRBJ2-7, with D possibly matching TRBD1 (5 bases). The CDR3 loop spans 14 amino acids. V was trimmed by 2 bases and J by 5 bases, leaving 13 bases between them. The germline gives CDR1 SGHAT, CDR2 FQNNGV. For the CDR3, the DNA is TGTGCCAGCAGCTTATTGGCCCAGGGCCACGAGCAGTACTTC. It translates to CASSLLAQGHEQYF.

The rearrangement uses TRBV6-6 and TRBJ2-7; 11 bases are a match to TRBD2. Germline V gene data show CDR1 as MNHNY and CDR2 as SVGAGI (reference sequence). The CDR3 length is 16 residues. J was trimmed by 3 bases and V by 6 bases; bases with no gene match: 10. This chain's CDR3 is CASSTSGGSPYYEQYF. CDR3 nucleotide sequence: TGTGCCAGCAGCACTAGCGGGGGTTCCCCCTACTACGAGCAGTACTTC.

This sequence joins TRBV30 and TRBJ1-5; D not resolved. CDR1 is GTSNPN and CDR2 is SVGIG in the germline V gene (reference sequence). The CDR3 is 15 residues long. The V end was cut by 4 bases, the J end by 0 bases, with 13 bases between. CDR3 bases: TGTGCCTGGATAGGTAGACTACCTAGCAATCAGCCCCAGCATTTT. It translates to CAWIGRLPSNQPQHF.

The rearrangement joins TRBV5-1 to TRBJ1-1; 12 nucleotides agree with TRBD1. Germline V gives CDR1 SGHRS, CDR2 YFSETQ. The ends lost 2 bases at V and 5 bases at J; junction bases unmatched: 4. The CDR3 is 15 residues long. CDR3 bases: TGCGCCAGCAGCTTACAGGGACAGGGGGCAACTGAAGCTTTCTTT. Protein product: CASSLQGQGATEAFF.

The chain joins TRBV10-2 to TRBJ2-7; the match to TRBD1 covers 7 bases. Losses at the gene ends were 3 bases for V and 3 bases for J; bases not matched to a gene: 8. The CDR3 sequence is 15 residues long. Per germline, CDR1 WSHSY and CDR2 SAAADI. The CDR3 DNA reads as TGCGCCAGCAGTGACGGACAGGCGTCGCTCTACGAGCAGTACTTC. Translating it yields CASSDGQASLYEQYF.

V and J are TRBV4-1 and TRBJ1-3; 12 bases agree with TRBD1. CDR3 length equals 19 residues. Looked up from germline, CDR1 is MGHRA and CDR2 is YSYEKL. The V and J ends lost 0 bases and 0 bases, in that order; junction bases with no gene match: 6. The CDR3 region has the DNA TGCGCCAGCAGCCAAGAAGGGACAGGGGGCATTAACTCTGGAAACACCATATATTTT. Translated, it gives CASSQEGTGGINSGNTIYF.

V gene TRBV19 combines with J gene TRBJ2-7, with D perhaps assigned TRBD1 or TRBD2 (5 bases each). Trimming stripped 3 bases from V and 2 bases from J, with 14 bases between. CDR3 size: 15 residues. CDR1 and CDR2 (germline): LNHDA, SQIVND (reference sequence). CDR3 coding DNA: TGTGCCAGTAGTATCGGAGTTGGGGGAACCTACGAGCAGTACTTC. Translating gives CASSIGVGGTYEQYF.

CDR3 sequence reads: CASRDIRVVREQYF. CDR3 in DNA: TGTGCCAGCAGGGACATCAGGGTAGTTAGGGAGCAGTACTTC. The chain uses TRBV6-6 and TRBJ2-7; possible D gene TRBD1, 5 bases. The CDR3 extends over 14 amino acids. The V gene's germline CDR1 is MNHNY and CDR2 SVGAGI (reference sequence). V gave up 6 bases and J gave up 7 bases, with 19 bases separating them.